The entry below gives a single T cell receptor (beta chain) sequence along with its context. This specimen comes from a study of cytomegalovirus exposure and HLA in healthy donors. Libraries were prepared by immunoSEQ multiplex PCR; TCRdb keeps only in-frame clonotypes and omits some of them. The sample lists roughly 120,000 clones, approximately 90% occurring once. Germline CDR1 reads MNHEY; CDR2 reads SMNVEV (reference sequence). Trimming left V 6 bases short and J 6 bases short, with 21 bases between. There are 15 residues in the CDR3. The sequence was obtained from a man aged 18 to 29 in good health and CMV-seronegative. The V call is TRBV27, the J call TRBJ2-7; D perhaps matches TRBD2 (7 bases). Sample: PBMCs. Here the CDR3 DNA reads TGTGCCAGCAGGAGGGGGGGCACAGGGCCCCTCGAGCAGTACTTC. It yields the protein CASRRGGTGPLEQYF.